What follows are 32 T cell receptor beta chains derived from one specimen sequenced in a study of T cell responses to AZD1222 COVID-19 vaccine. Data came from immunoSEQ multiplex PCR; TCRdb stores just in-frame clones and leaves some out. The table lists approximately 120,000 clones, about 87% of them singletons. Sequences were derived from peripheral blood, sampled on day 0 of AZD1222 vaccination. These receptors all come from an adult in good health.

The chain recombines TRBV19 with TRBJ1-2; D may be TRBD1 (6 bases). V was pared by 3 bases and J by 4 bases, with 15 bases between. CDR3 length equals 15 residues. Germline CDR1 LNHDA, CDR2 SQIVND (reference sequence). As DNA, the CDR3 is TGTGCCAGTAGTATGGCCAGCAGGGGCGGCTATGGCTACACCTTC. This translates into CASSMASRGGYGYTF.

This clone was recorded a few times. This rearrangement joins TRBV12-3 or TRBV12-4 to TRBJ2-7; the D is unclear. The CDR3 covers 13 residues. Trimming pared 1 base from V and 3 bases from J, leaving 7 bases between. CDR3 sequence reads: CASSLDQFYEQYF. CDR3 sequence (DNA): TGTGCCAGCAGTTTAGACCAGTTCTACGAGCAGTACTTC.

The CDR3 nucleotides read TGTGCCAGCAGTTACGCCACAACAGGGGCACAAGAAGCTTTCTTT. Protein product: CASSYATTGAQEAFF. V usage is TRBV6-5 and J usage is TRBJ1-1; 7 bases are shared with TRBD1. This CDR3 is built from 15 residues. CDR1 and CDR2 (germline): MNHEY, SVGAGI. The J segment lost 8 bases and the V segment lost 2 bases, leaving 11 bases of the junction unmatched.

This clone was observed a single time. The chain links TRBV19 to TRBJ1-5; D is undetermined. The germline V gene encodes CDR1 LNHDA and CDR2 SQIVND (reference sequence). V lost 3 bases to trimming and J lost 7 bases, with 10 bases between them. The CDR3 runs to 13 residues. The CDR3 reads CASSMLWGQPQHF. CDR3 nucleotides: TGTGCCAGTAGTATGCTATGGGGACAGCCCCAGCATTTT. Filled out from reference TRBV19 and TRBJ1-5, the complete variable domain reads DGGITQSPKYLFRKEGQNVTLSCEQNLNHDAMYWYRQDPGQGLRLIYYSQIVNDFQKGDIAEGYSVSREKKESFPLTVTSAQKNPTAFYLCASSMLWGQPQHFGDGTRLSIL.

The rearrangement uses TRBV11-2 and TRBJ2-1, with 11 bases identical to TRBD2. Germline trimming cut 3 bases from V and 9 bases from J; bases unmatched to any gene: 10. CDR1 is SGHAT and CDR2 is FQNNGV in the germline V gene. This CDR3 spans 16 amino acids. This CDR3 is CASSLELAGAHGEQFF. CDR3 DNA sequence: TGTGCCAGCAGCTTGGAACTAGCGGGGGCTCATGGTGAGCAGTTCTTC. Full variable domain (missing parts from reference TRBV11-2 and TRBJ2-1): EAGVAQSPRYKIIEKRQSVAFWCNPISGHATLYWYQQILGQGPKLLIQFQNNGVVDDSQLPKDRFSAERLKGVDSTLKIQPAKLEDSAVYLCASSLELAGAHGEQFFGPGTRLTVL.

The genes are TRBV11-2 and TRBJ2-7, with TRBD1 matching 12 bases. The CDR3 totals 14 residues. The V gene end was trimmed by 6 bases and the J gene end by 5 bases; junction bases not matched to a gene: 5. Germline CDR1 is SGHAT and CDR2 is FQNNGV. This CDR3 is CASRPGQGAHEQYF. In nucleotides, the CDR3 is TGTGCCAGCAGGCCGGGACAGGGGGCCCACGAGCAGTACTTC.

This clone was observed a single time. The chain combines TRBV7-2 with TRBJ2-5, with a tentative D call TRBD2 (6 bases). The V end lost 5 bases, the J end lost 1 base, and 20 bases lay between the germline ends. The V gene's germline CDR1 is SGHTA and CDR2 FQGNSA. This CDR3 is 17 amino acids long. The CDR3 bases are TGTGCCAGCAGCCCTCGCGGGATTGGAGGGAGCCAAGAGACCCAGTACTTC. As protein: CASSPRGIGGSQETQYF. Filled out from reference TRBV7-2 and TRBJ2-5, the complete variable domain reads GAGVSQSPSNKVTEKGKDVELRCDPISGHTALYWYRQSLGQGLEFLIYFQGNSAPDKSGLPSDRFSAERTGGSVSTLTIQRTQQEDSAVYLCASSPRGIGGSQETQYFGPGTRLLVL.

The genes are TRBV9 and TRBJ2-1; D is undetermined. In germline, CDR1 is SGDLS, CDR2 YYNGEE. Between the trimmed V and J ends, which lost 4 bases and 0 bases, there was a span of 11 bases. The CDR3 is 15 residues long. CDR3 region: CASSTQPSSYNEQFF. The DNA of the CDR3 is TGTGCCAGCAGCACCCAGCCGAGCTCCTACAATGAGCAGTTCTTC.

This rearrangement joins TRBV15 to TRBJ1-4, with 7 bases lining up with TRBD1. The trim removed 0 bases at V and 7 bases at J, leaving 2 bases unmatched. Germline V lookup: CDR1 LNHNV, CDR2 YYDKDF (reference sequence). This CDR3 spans 14 amino acids. The CDR3 coding sequence is TGTGCCACCAGCAGAGACACAGGGGCTGAAAAACTGTTTTTT. Encoded protein: CATSRDTGAEKLFF.

This clone was recorded only once. The chain combines TRBV11-2 with TRBJ2-7; TRBD1 is a possible D gene (5 bases). There are 12 residues in the CDR3. Germline loops: CDR1 SGHAT, CDR2 FQNNGV. V shed 6 bases and J shed 2 bases, with 8 bases lying between them. The CDR3 reads CASSTDTYEQYF. The CDR3 DNA is TGTGCCAGCAGTACGGACACCTACGAGCAGTACTTC.

The chain carries TRBV6-5 and TRBJ2-3; 7 positions agree with TRBD1. CDR1 is MNHEY and CDR2 is SVGAGI in the germline V gene. This CDR3 contains 12 residues. Trimming removed 7 bases from V and 10 bases from J; junction bases left unmatched: 8. DNA of the CDR3: TGTGCCAGCACCCTAGGGGGCGGCGCGCAGTATTTT. It yields the protein CASTLGGGAQYF.

This chain joins TRBV18 and TRBJ1-2; tentatively, D is TRBD1 (5 bases). The germline V gene has CDR1 KGHSH and CDR2 LQKENI. The CDR3 totals 13 residues. V lost 7 bases, J lost 5 bases, and 14 bases lay in between. CDR3 protein: CASFGRQGYGYTF. CDR3 coding DNA: TGTGCCAGCTTCGGACGGCAGGGTTATGGCTACACCTTC.

The genes are TRBV7-2 and TRBJ2-1; D gene uncertain. V was clipped by 3 bases and J by 5 bases, with 11 bases between them. This CDR3 is built from 14 residues. CDR1 and CDR2 (germline): SGHTA, FQGNSA. As DNA, the CDR3 is TGTGCCAGCAGCTTGTGGGCCGGTGACAATGAGCAGTTCTTC. Its protein product is CASSLWAGDNEQFF. The complete variable domain, with remaining parts taken from reference TRBV7-2 and TRBJ2-1, reads GAGVSQSPSNKVTEKGKDVELRCDPISGHTALYWYRQSLGQGLEFLIYFQGNSAPDKSGLPSDRFSAERTGGSVSTLTIQRTQQEDSAVYLCASSLWAGDNEQFFGPGTRLTVL.

This sequence joins TRBV7-8 and TRBJ2-5; no clear D. Deletions cut 8 bases from V and 3 bases from J, with 4 bases between. CDR1 SGHVS and CDR2 FQNEAQ come from the germline V gene. The CDR3 has 10 residues. In DNA, the CDR3 is TGTGCCAGCGCTAAAGAGACCCAGTACTTC. The encoded protein is CASAKETQYF.

The chain carries TRBV18 and TRBJ1-2, with a possible D match to TRBD1 (6 bases). With 0 bases removed from V and 7 bases from J, the gap between germline ends came to 12 bases. Per germline, CDR1 KGHSH and CDR2 LQKENI. The CDR3 is 14 residues long. The CDR3 reads CASSPPGQLSGYTF. As DNA, the CDR3 is TGTGCCAGCTCACCACCCGGACAGCTTTCTGGCTACACCTTC.

The V call is TRBV11-3, the J call TRBJ2-1, with D maybe TRBD1 (5 bases). The germline V and J ends were trimmed by 1 base and 5 bases, with 9 bases remaining between them. The CDR3 loop spans 14 amino acids. Germline V gene lookup returns CDR1 SGHNT and CDR2 YENEEA. CDR3 sequence reads: CASSLGTLNNEQFF. CDR3 bases: TGTGCCAGCAGCTTAGGGACACTCAACAATGAGCAGTTCTTC.

This chain joins TRBV11-3 and TRBJ2-1, with no clear D. V lost 4 bases to trimming and J lost 8 bases, with 12 bases between them. CDR1 is SGHNT and CDR2 is YENEEA in the germline V gene. The CDR3 sequence is 13 residues long. CDR3 amino acids: CASSSPPNYEQFF. For the CDR3, the DNA is TGTGCCAGCAGCTCCCCACCAAATTATGAGCAGTTCTTC.

The chain carries TRBV14 and TRBJ2-5, with D unresolved. The CDR3 has 13 amino acids. V was trimmed by 1 base and J by 5 bases, leaving 8 bases between them. CDR1 and CDR2 (germline): SGHDN, FVKESK. In DNA, the CDR3 is TGTGCCAGCAGCCAAGCGGCCCGTGAGACCCAGTACTTC. Amino acids: CASSQAARETQYF.

V and J are TRBV2 and TRBJ1-2, with 7 bases identical to TRBD1. The trim removed 3 bases at V and 7 bases at J, leaving 5 bases unmatched. Looked up from germline, CDR1 is SNHLY and CDR2 is FYNNEI. The CDR3 sequence is 13 residues long. The CDR3 reads CASSDDRAAGYTF. The CDR3 DNA sequence: TGTGCCAGCAGTGACGACAGGGCTGCTGGCTACACCTTC.

The rearrangement links TRBV19 to TRBJ2-1; perhaps TRBD1 as D (6 bases). This CDR3 spans 16 amino acids. Germline lookup yields CDR1 LNHDA and CDR2 SQIVND (reference sequence). V was trimmed by 4 bases and J by 0 bases, leaving 13 bases between them. The CDR3 protein is CASSKRGQSSYNEQFF. The CDR3 region has the DNA TGTGCCAGTAGTAAGAGGGGACAAAGCTCCTACAATGAGCAGTTCTTC.

The chain carries TRBV6-2 or TRBV6-3 and TRBJ2-7, with 11 bases aligning to TRBD2. Germline trimming cut 5 bases from V and 2 bases from J; bases unmatched to any gene: 5. There are 15 residues in the CDR3. CDR1 is MNHEY, CDR2 SVGEGT, per germline. The CDR3 DNA sequence: TGTGCCAGCAGTCATCCGGGACTAGCGGCCTACGAGCAGTACTTC. This gives the protein CASSHPGLAAYEQYF.

This chain uses TRBV12-3 or TRBV12-4 with TRBJ1-6; D is unresolved. Trimming shortened V by 6 bases and J by 8 bases, and 11 bases separated the two germline ends. This CDR3 contains 13 residues. The CDR3 protein is CASRRLSDSPLHF. The CDR3 coding sequence is TGTGCCAGCAGGCGTTTGAGCGATTCACCCCTCCACTTT.

This clone appeared once. The chain combines TRBV7-3 with TRBJ1-6, with TRBD1 matching over 8 bases. This CDR3 region has 14 residues. Trimming at V came to 2 bases and at J to 9 bases, leaving 3 bases not matched to a gene. CDR1 is SGHTA and CDR2 is FQGTGA in the germline V gene. The CDR3 sequence: CASSLGQGGSPLHF. The CDR3 DNA reads as TGTGCCAGCAGCTTAGGACAGGGAGGTTCACCCCTCCACTTT.

This chain connects TRBV27 to TRBJ2-3, with unresolved D. This CDR3 comprises 18 residues. In germline, CDR1 is MNHEY, CDR2 SMNVEV (reference sequence). Trimming took off 2 bases at V and 1 base at J, with 19 bases between the two ends. The CDR3 reads CASSLTPPWARRTDTQYF. In DNA, the CDR3 is TGTGCCAGCAGTTTAACACCTCCGTGGGCCCGACGCACAGATACGCAGTATTTT.

This clone was seen once. V is TRBV15 and J is TRBJ1-2, with no clear D. Germline V lookup: CDR1 LNHNV, CDR2 YYDKDF (reference sequence). V dropped 3 bases and J dropped 4 bases, with 9 bases sitting between them. The CDR3 spans 13 residues. CDR3 nucleotide sequence: TGTGCCACCAGCAGCGGGCATCTCTATGGCTACACCTTC. Translating it yields CATSSGHLYGYTF.

This chain connects TRBV11-2 to TRBJ2-7, with D perhaps matching TRBD2 (6 bases). The CDR3 contains 16 residues. V dropped 0 bases and J dropped 2 bases, with 14 bases sitting between them. Germline CDR1 reads SGHAT; CDR2 reads FQNNGV. The CDR3: CASSLDLSGLTYEQYF. The CDR3 coding sequence is TGTGCCAGCAGCTTAGATCTTTCGGGACTCACCTACGAGCAGTACTTC.

The chain has TRBV5-4 and TRBJ1-4, with D tentatively TRBD1 (6 bases). The germline V gene has CDR1 SGHNT and CDR2 YYREEE (reference sequence). The CDR3 has 14 amino acids. V lost 4 bases to trimming and J lost 7 bases, with 14 bases between them. CDR3 region: CASSPTGRGEKLFF. The CDR3 region has the DNA TGTGCCAGCAGCCCGACAGGCCGAGGTGAAAAACTGTTTTTT.

The V and J genes are TRBV2 and TRBJ1-2; maybe TRBD1 (5 bases). Trimming took 3 bases from V and 3 from J, leaving 14 bases between them. Germline V gene data show CDR1 as SNHLY and CDR2 as FYNNEI. The CDR3 is 15 residues long. The CDR3 region is CASSDQFGTDYGYTF. The CDR3 region has the DNA TGTGCCAGCAGTGATCAATTTGGGACGGACTATGGCTACACCTTC.

This clone was observed a single time. V usage is TRBV12-3 or TRBV12-4 and J usage is TRBJ2-1; D not resolved. Trimming pared 5 bases from V and 10 bases from J, leaving 9 bases between. CDR3 length: 11 amino acids. CDR3: CASSLGREQFF. The CDR3 bases are TGTGCCAGCAGTCTCGGTAGGGAGCAGTTCTTC.

The rearrangement uses TRBV11-3 and TRBJ2-3; D is unclear. The CDR3 runs 16 residues. The germline V gene has CDR1 SGHNT and CDR2 YENEEA. V gave up 4 bases and J gave up 4 bases, with 18 bases separating them. CDR3 sequence (DNA): TGTGCCAGCAGCTCGCCGCTCGCCCCTGAGTCAGATACGCAGTATTTT. Translating gives CASSSPLAPESDTQYF.

This clone has at least ten counts. The chain carries TRBV28 and TRBJ2-7; 8 bases are a match to TRBD2. Per the germline V gene, CDR1 is MDHEN and CDR2 is SYDVKM. CDR3 size: 11 residues. V was clipped by 4 bases and J by 10 bases; unmatched bases: 3. The CDR3 loop reads CASSSSGRQYF. In nucleotides, the CDR3 is TGTGCCAGCAGTTCCAGCGGGAGACAGTACTTC. The full variable domain, rest sourced from reference TRBV28 and TRBJ2-7, is DVKVTQSSRYLVKRTGEKVFLECVQDMDHENMFWYRQDPGLGLRLIYFSYDVKMKEKGDIPEGYSVSREKKERFSLILESASTNQTSMYLCASSSSGRQYFGPGTRLTVT.

The J gene is TRBJ1-5, the V gene TRBV18, with D perhaps matching TRBD1 (5 bases). There are 16 residues in the CDR3. Per germline, CDR1 KGHSH and CDR2 LQKENI. V lost 3 bases and J lost 2, with 14 bases in between. The CDR3 region is CASSPQGGNGNQPQHF. In DNA, the CDR3 is TGTGCCAGCTCACCCCAGGGAGGGAATGGCAATCAGCCCCAGCATTTT.